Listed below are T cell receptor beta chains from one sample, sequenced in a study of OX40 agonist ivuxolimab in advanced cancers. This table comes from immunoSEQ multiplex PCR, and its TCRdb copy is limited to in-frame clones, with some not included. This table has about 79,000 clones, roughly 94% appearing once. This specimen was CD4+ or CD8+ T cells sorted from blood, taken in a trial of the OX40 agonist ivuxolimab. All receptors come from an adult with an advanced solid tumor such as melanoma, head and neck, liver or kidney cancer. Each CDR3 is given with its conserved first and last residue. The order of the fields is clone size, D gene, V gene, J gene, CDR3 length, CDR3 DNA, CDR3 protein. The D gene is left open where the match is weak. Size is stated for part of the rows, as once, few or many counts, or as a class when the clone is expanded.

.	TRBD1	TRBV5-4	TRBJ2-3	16	TGTGCCAGCAGCTTCGGTGTGGACAGGGACACAGATACGCAGTATTTT	CASSFGVDRDTDTQYF
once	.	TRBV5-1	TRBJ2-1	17	TGCGCCAGCAGCTCGCAAGTCCGTGGGGGGAATTACAATGAGCAGTTCTTC	CASSSQVRGGNYNEQFF
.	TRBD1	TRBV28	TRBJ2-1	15	TGTGCCAGCAGTCCTCCGGGACAGGGTCCCAATGAGCAGTTCTTC	CASSPPGQGPNEQFF
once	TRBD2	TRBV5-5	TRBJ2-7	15	TGTGCCAGCAGCTTGGCTAGCGGGATTTCCTACGAGCAGTACTTC	CASSLASGISYEQYF
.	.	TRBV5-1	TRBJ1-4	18	TGCGCCAGCAGCTTTACCGGGACAAGAAAAGGACCGGGTGAAAAACTGTTTTTT	CASSFTGTRKGPGEKLFF
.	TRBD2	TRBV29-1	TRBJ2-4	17	TGCAGCGTTGCCGGGACTAGCGGGAGGCTAGCCAAAAACATTCAGTACTTC	CSVAGTSGRLAKNIQYF
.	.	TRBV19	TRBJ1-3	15	TGTGCCAGTAGTCCGACGGCACTCTCTGGAAACACCATATATTTT	CASSPTALSGNTIYF
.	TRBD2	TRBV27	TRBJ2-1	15	TGTGCCAGCACCCTAGTAGCGGGAGAGTACAATGAGCAGTTCTTC	CASTLVAGEYNEQFF
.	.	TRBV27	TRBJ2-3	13	TGTGCCAGCAGTTATGGGACTTGGGATACGCAGTATTTT	CASSYGTWDTQYF
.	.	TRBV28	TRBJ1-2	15	TGTGCCAGTGGAGAGGTGGGGGCTTTAGCCTATGGCTACACCTTC	CASGEVGALAYGYTF
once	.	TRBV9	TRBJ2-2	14	TGTGCCAGCAGCGTAGTGGTTGACACCGGGGAGCTGTTTTTT	CASSVVVDTGELFF
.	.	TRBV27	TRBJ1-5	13	TGTGCCAGCAGTTTAAAGGGTAATCAGCCCCAGCATTTT	CASSLKGNQPQHF
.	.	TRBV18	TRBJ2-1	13	TGTGCCAGCTCACCCGGCAACAACAATGAGCAGTTCTTC	CASSPGNNNEQFF
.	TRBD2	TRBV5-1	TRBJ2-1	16	TGCGCCAGCAGCCCTGGGACTAGCGGACCCTACAATGAGCAGTTCTTC	CASSPGTSGPYNEQFF
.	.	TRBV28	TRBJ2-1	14	TGTGCCAGCAGTCCCGCCCGGGGCCCCCCGGAGCAGTTCTTC	CASSPARGPPEQFF
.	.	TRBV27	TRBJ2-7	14	TGTGCCAGCAAACACCCGACAGCTCACTACGAGCAGTACTTC	CASKHPTAHYEQYF
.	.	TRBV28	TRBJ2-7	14	TGTGCCAGCTCCTATCGGGGAGCCGTCTACGAGCAGTACTTC	CASSYRGAVYEQYF
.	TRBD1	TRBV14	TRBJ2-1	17	TGTGCCAGCAGACAGACAGGGGGCGCTGGATTCGGCAATGAGCAGTTCTTC	CASRQTGGAGFGNEQFF
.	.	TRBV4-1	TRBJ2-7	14	TGCGCCAGCAGCCAAGAACCAGGGTTTTACGAGCAGTACTTC	CASSQEPGFYEQYF
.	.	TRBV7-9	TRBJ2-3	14	TGTGCCAGCAGCTTACTTGTAAGCACAGATACGCAGTATTTT	CASSLLVSTDTQYF
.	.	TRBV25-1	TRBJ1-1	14	TGTGCCAGCAGTGAATTAGGAGGGCCGGGGGAAGCTTTCTTT	CASSELGGPGEAFF
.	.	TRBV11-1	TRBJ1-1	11	TGTGCCAGCAGCTTAGGCACTGAAGCTTTCTTT	CASSLGTEAFF
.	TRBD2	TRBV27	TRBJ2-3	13	TGTGCCAGCAGTTGGACTAGAACAGATACGCAGTATTTT	CASSWTRTDTQYF
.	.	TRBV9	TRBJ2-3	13	TGTGCCAGCAGCCCCGGGGCTACGCCGACGCAGTATTTT	CASSPGATPTQYF
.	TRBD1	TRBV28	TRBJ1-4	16	TGTGCCAGCACCCAAGGACAGGGCCTTACCAATGAAAAACTGTTTTTT	CASTQGQGLTNEKLFF
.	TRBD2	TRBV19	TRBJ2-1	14	TGTGCCAGTAGTATTGCTAGCGGGAACAATGAGCAGTTCTTC	CASSIASGNNEQFF
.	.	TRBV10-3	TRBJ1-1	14	TGTGCCATCAGTGAGATGGGGTTGAACACTGAAGCTTTCTTT	CAISEMGLNTEAFF
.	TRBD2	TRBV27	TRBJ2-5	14	TGTGCCAGCGGTGATAGCGGGAGGGACGAGACCCAGTACTTC	CASGDSGRDETQYF
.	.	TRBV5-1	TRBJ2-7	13	TGCGCCAGCAGAGGCGCCAGGTTCTACGAGCAGTACTTC	CASRGARFYEQYF
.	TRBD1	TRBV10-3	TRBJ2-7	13	TGTGCCATCAGAGACAGGGGGCTTAGCGAGCAGTACTTC	CAIRDRGLSEQYF
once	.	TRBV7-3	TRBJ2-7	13	TGTGCCAGCAGCTTAACAGGGTCAAGCGAGCAGTACTTC	CASSLTGSSEQYF
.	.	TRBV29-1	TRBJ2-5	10	TGCAGCGCGTCCAAAGAGACCCAGTACTTC	CSASKETQYF
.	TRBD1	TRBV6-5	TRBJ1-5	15	TGTGCCAGCAGTCTCCAGGGGGCTGGCAATCAGCCCCAGCATTTT	CASSLQGAGNQPQHF
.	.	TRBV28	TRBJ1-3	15	TGTGCCAGCAGGCTCCTCGGAGGCTCGGGAAACACCATATATTTT	CASRLLGGSGNTIYF
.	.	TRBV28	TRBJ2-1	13	TGTGCCAGCAGTTTATCCAGGCTCTATGAGCAGTTCTTC	CASSLSRLYEQFF
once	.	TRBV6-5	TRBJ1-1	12	TGTGCCAGCAGTTACTCAGCAAATGAAGCTTTCTTT	CASSYSANEAFF